These 22 T cell receptor beta chains were all obtained from the same sample, sequenced in a study of T-cell memory formation after mild COVID-19. MiXCR was run by TCRdb on the 5' RACE reads, yielding one entry per CDR3 protein. The data hold some 600,000 distinct CDR3 sequences, with roughly a sixth observed a single time. Material: PBMCs or a T cell subset sorted from them (not recorded which). The origin of the receptors is an adult woman who had mild COVID-19 (a few samples of this study predate the infection). Cell type and time point are not known.

The V and J genes are TRBV6-2 or TRBV6-3 and TRBJ2-1, with no clear D. The V end lost 5 bases, the J end lost 9 bases, and 8 bases lay between the germline ends. The CDR3 is 11 amino acids. Germline V gene sequence: CDR1 MNHEY, CDR2 SVGEGT. The CDR3: CASSGPGEQFF. The CDR3 DNA reads as TGTGCCAGCAGTGGACCGGGTGAGCAGTTCTTC.

This clonotype has just a few counts. The V gene is TRBV6-2 or TRBV6-3, the J gene TRBJ1-5; D remains unclear. Per germline, CDR1 MNHEY and CDR2 SVGEGT. The CDR3 extends over 16 amino acids. Trimming stripped 2 bases from V and 5 bases from J, with 16 bases between. The CDR3 nucleotides are TGTGCCAGCAGTTACGGGCCAGGCCTTGTCGATCAGCCCCAGCATTTT. This sequence encodes CASSYGPGLVDQPQHF.

In its sample, this clonotype was seen a few times. J is TRBJ2-6 and V is TRBV6-2 or TRBV6-3; D assignment may be TRBD1 or TRBD2 (5 bases each). This CDR3 contains 15 residues. Trimming removed 10 bases at V and 3 bases at J, with 16 bases between. Germline CDR1 and CDR2: MNHEY and SVGEGT. The DNA for the CDR3 is TGTGCCACCGGGTACCGGGGCGGTGGGGCCAACGTCCTGACTTTC. Residues: CATGYRGGGANVLTF.

This clonotype was recorded at least ten times. The gene calls are TRBV20-1 and TRBJ1-2, with TRBD1 identical over 10 bases. Trimming removed 0 bases from V and 6 bases from J; junction bases left unmatched: 10. The CDR3 is 16 amino acids. Germline V lookup: CDR1 DFQATT, CDR2 SNEGSKA (reference sequence). CDR3 in DNA: TGCAGTGCTAGAGAGAATCCGGGACAGGGGCGGGATGGCTACACCTTC. This gives the protein CSARENPGQGRDGYTF.

The chain combines TRBV20-1 with TRBJ2-1, with TRBD2 as a possible D gene (5 bases). The V end was cut by 6 bases, the J end by 5 bases, with 11 bases between. The CDR3 runs to 12 residues. Germline lookup yields CDR1 DFQATT and CDR2 SNEGSKA (reference sequence). The CDR3 nucleotides are TGCAGTGCCGGACTCGATCACAATGAGCAGTTCTTC. It codes for CSAGLDHNEQFF.

This clonotype was detected many times. The rearrangement links TRBV4-3 to TRBJ1-2, with D uncertain. The V end lost 1 base, the J end lost 4 bases, and 10 bases lay between the germline ends. Germline values: CDR1 LGHNA, CDR2 YSLEER. CDR3 length equals 14 residues. This CDR3 reads CASSQGHGGYGYTF. The DNA of the CDR3 is TGCGCCAGCAGCCAAGGACATGGCGGCTATGGCTACACCTTC.

This clonotype was seen a handful of times. This sequence joins TRBV20-1 and TRBJ2-3; D might be TRBD2 (6 bases). V was shortened by 6 bases and J by 2 bases, with 18 bases between the two germline ends. Per germline, CDR1 DFQATT and CDR2 SNEGSKA (reference sequence). The CDR3 loop spans 15 amino acids. CDR3 residues: CSAPVAEAPTDTQYF. For the CDR3, the DNA is TGCAGTGCACCCGTAGCGGAGGCACCCACAGATACGCAGTATTTT.

The chain recombines TRBV5-6 with TRBJ1-5, with 7 bases aligning to TRBD1. This CDR3 spans 16 amino acids. V gave up 0 bases and J gave up 5 bases; unmatched junction bases: 8. Looked up from germline, CDR1 is SGHDT and CDR2 is YYEEEE. DNA for the CDR3: TGTGCCAGCAGCTTGGGTAGTCGACAGGGAGATCAGCCCCAGCATTTT. Its protein is CASSLGSRQGDQPQHF.

DNA of the CDR3: TGCGCCAGCAGCCAAGATAGTAGAGAGGAAAAACTGTTTTTT. Residues: CASSQDSREEKLFF. The chain employs TRBV4-3 and TRBJ1-4; D gene ambiguous. The CDR3 loop spans 14 amino acids. V dropped 0 bases and J dropped 8 bases, with 10 bases sitting between them. The V gene's germline CDR1 is LGHNA and CDR2 YSLEER.

A few counts support this clonotype. This chain joins TRBV7-2 and TRBJ2-7; D is ambiguous. This CDR3 contains 12 residues. Germline V gene lookup returns CDR1 SGHTA and CDR2 FQGNSA. Trimming shortened V by 5 bases and J by 7 bases, and 12 bases separated the two germline ends. The CDR3 protein is CASSVLLDEQYF. CDR3 in DNA: TGTGCCAGCAGCGTACTCCTGGATGAGCAGTACTTC.

This clonotype turned up a few times. V gene TRBV5-4 combines with J gene TRBJ1-2; tentatively, D is TRBD1 (5 bases). The germline V gene encodes CDR1 SGHNT and CDR2 YYREEE (reference sequence). The CDR3 contains 14 residues. The ends were cut back, 4 bases at V and 2 bases at J, with 12 bases in the middle. The CDR3 protein is CASSGDGGNYGYTF. The DNA of the CDR3 is TGTGCCAGCAGCGGGGACGGGGGAAACTATGGCTACACCTTC.

This clonotype appeared a few times. This sequence joins TRBV23-1 and TRBJ2-6; TRBD1 aligns across 8 bases. TRBV23-1 is filed as an ORF, its function uncertain. V dropped 4 bases and J dropped 0; count of bases not matched to a gene: 8. There are 18 residues in the CDR3. The CDR3 bases are TGCGCCAGCAGTCCCACGGACAGGGATCGCTCTGGGGCCAACGTCCTGACTTTC. Protein product: CASSPTDRDRSGANVLTF.

The chain joins TRBV11-2 to TRBJ2-2; TRBD2 is a possible D gene (5 bases). The germline V gene encodes CDR1 SGHAT and CDR2 FQNNGV. The CDR3 has 13 amino acids. The germline V and J ends were trimmed by 8 bases and 7 bases, with 14 bases remaining between them. The CDR3 loop reads CASWRWTHGELFF. CDR3 in DNA: TGTGCCAGCTGGAGATGGACTCACGGGGAGCTGTTTTTT.

This clonotype has more than one count but fewer than ten. V usage is TRBV10-3 and J usage is TRBJ2-6, with D hard to call. V lost 8 bases to trimming and J lost 0 bases, with 14 bases between them. Germline values: CDR1 ENHRY, CDR2 SYGVKD. CDR3 length: 16 amino acids. In DNA, the CDR3 is TGTGCCATCGGAAGCGCCTCGCCCTCTGGGGCCAACGTCCTGACTTTC. Its translation is CAIGSASPSGANVLTF.

This rearrangement joins TRBV7-3 to TRBJ2-2, with 9 bases aligning to TRBD2. V gave up 5 bases and J gave up 7 bases; unmatched junction bases: 20. The V gene's germline CDR1 is SGHTA and CDR2 FQGTGA. The CDR3 has 19 residues. Written as DNA, the CDR3 is TGTGCCAGCAGCCCAAAACCCAATTCTCTAGCGGGAAAAGGCGGGGAGCTGTTTTTT. This encodes CASSPKPNSLAGKGGELFF.

The chain couples TRBV2 to TRBJ2-2; the match to TRBD1 covers 12 bases. Per germline, CDR1 SNHLY and CDR2 FYNNEI. CDR3 length: 15 amino acids. Losses at the gene ends were 6 bases for V and 6 bases for J; bases not matched to a gene: 5. CDR3 sequence reads: CASSDRDRGPGELFF. The CDR3, as DNA: TGTGCCAGCAGCGACCGGGACAGGGGGCCCGGGGAGCTGTTTTTT.

The chain carries TRBV12-3 or TRBV12-4 and TRBJ2-1; the D gene is possibly TRBD2 (6 bases). The CDR3 runs to 14 residues. V lost 2 bases and J 2 bases, leaving 7 bases between the germline ends. The CDR3 DNA reads TGTGCCAGCAGTTTACTAGCGACCTACAATGAGCAGTTCTTC. As protein: CASSLLATYNEQFF.

A few counts support this clonotype. The V and J genes are TRBV7-9 and TRBJ1-2; the D is unclear. V gave up 2 bases and J gave up 7 bases, with 8 bases separating them. The CDR3 covers 12 residues. In germline, CDR1 is SEHNR, CDR2 FQNEAQ (reference sequence). CDR3: CASSLHGSGYTF. Here the CDR3 DNA reads TGTGCCAGCAGCTTACACGGGTCTGGCTACACCTTC.

This clonotype was observed a few times. This chain links TRBV18 with TRBJ2-4; 7 bases line up with TRBD1. CDR3 length: 16 residues. V lost 6 bases to trimming and J lost 0 bases; unmatched junction nucleotides: 8. In germline, CDR1 is KGHSH, CDR2 LQKENI. Here the CDR3 reads CASSGQQILAKNIQYF. CDR3 sequence (DNA): TGTGCCAGCTCGGGACAGCAAATACTAGCCAAAAACATTCAGTACTTC.

The chain joins TRBV4-1 to TRBJ2-1; maybe TRBD1 (6 bases). V shed 3 bases and J shed 0 bases, with 15 bases lying between them. Germline values: CDR1 MGHRA, CDR2 YSYEKL. This CDR3 spans 17 amino acids. In DNA, the CDR3 is TGCGCCAGCAGCCAGGTTGTGAACAGGGTCTCCTACAATGAGCAGTTCTTC. Encoded protein: CASSQVVNRVSYNEQFF.

This chain links TRBV24-1 with TRBJ2-5; 13 bases line up with TRBD2. Germline-derived CDR1 and CDR2 are KGHDR and SFDVKD. The V gene end was trimmed by 1 base and the J gene end by 3 bases; junction bases not matched to a gene: 4. This CDR3 comprises 17 residues. The CDR3, as DNA: TGTGCCACCAGTGATTTAGGGACTAGCGGGGACAAAGAGACCCAGTACTTC. It codes for CATSDLGTSGDKETQYF.

The rearrangement joins TRBV12-3 or TRBV12-4 to TRBJ2-5; 10 nucleotides line up with TRBD2. This CDR3 is 17 amino acids long. V was clipped by 6 bases and J by 5 bases; unmatched bases: 15. The CDR3 loop is CASSRLAGVSAGETQYF. For the CDR3, the DNA is TGTGCCAGCAGCCGCCTAGCGGGAGTATCTGCGGGGGAGACCCAGTACTTC.